The clone carrying this T cell receptor (beta chain) was counted many times. This could be a read error, since a much larger clone is one nucleotide away. The CDR3 consists of 14 residues. Germline V gene data show CDR1 as LGHDT and CDR2 as YNNKEL (reference sequence). The J segment lost 6 bases and the V segment lost 3 bases, leaving 0 bases of the junction unmatched. This sample stems from a study of neurological immune-mediated disorders. cDNA synthesis was performed by 5'RACE with 10-nucleotide random UMIs. In each sequencing run, over 160 million TCR-beta sequences were generated from 15-18 subjects. TCRdb ran MiXCR on the 5' RACE reads and lists one entry per CDR3 protein. Altogether 20,000 or so distinct CDR3 sequences are present, 6% to 8.5% being singletons, with the ten largest covering about a sixth. The T cells used for sorted libraries numbered 950,000 to 1,000,000, either CD4+ or CD8+.

This chain uses TRBV3-1 with TRBJ1-4; 11 nucleotides match TRBD1. The sequenced sample consisted of CD8+ T cells from blood. The receptor's source is a woman aged 25 to 39 with HTLV-1-associated myelopathy (HAM/TSP). Here the CDR3 reads CASSQGQGDEKLFF. CDR3 DNA sequence: TGTGCCAGCAGCCAGGGACAGGGGGATGAAAAACTGTTTTTT.